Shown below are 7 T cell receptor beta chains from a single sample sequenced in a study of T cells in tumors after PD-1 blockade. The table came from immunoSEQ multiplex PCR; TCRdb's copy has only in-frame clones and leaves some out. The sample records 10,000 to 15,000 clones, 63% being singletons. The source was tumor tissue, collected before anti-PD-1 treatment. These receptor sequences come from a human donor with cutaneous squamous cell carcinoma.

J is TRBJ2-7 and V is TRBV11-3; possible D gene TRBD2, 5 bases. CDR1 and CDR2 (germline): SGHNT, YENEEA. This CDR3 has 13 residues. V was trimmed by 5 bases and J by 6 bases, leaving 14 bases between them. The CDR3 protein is CASSDQLRGEQYF. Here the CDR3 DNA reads TGTGCCAGCAGCGACCAACTTCGGGGCGAGCAGTACTTC.

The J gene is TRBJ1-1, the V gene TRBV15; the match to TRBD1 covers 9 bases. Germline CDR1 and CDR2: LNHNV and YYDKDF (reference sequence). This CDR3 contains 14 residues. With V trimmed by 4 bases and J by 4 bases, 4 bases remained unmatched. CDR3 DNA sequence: TGTGCCACCAGCACGGGACAGGGTATCACTGAAGCTTTCTTT. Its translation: CATSTGQGITEAFF.

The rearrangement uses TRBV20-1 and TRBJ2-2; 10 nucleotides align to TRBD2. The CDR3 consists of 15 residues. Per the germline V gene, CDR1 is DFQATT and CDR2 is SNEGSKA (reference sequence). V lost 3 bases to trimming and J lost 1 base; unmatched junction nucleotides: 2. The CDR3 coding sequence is TGCAGTGCTAGTTCTAGCGGGAGGAACACCGGGGAGCTGTTTTTT. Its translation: CSASSSGRNTGELFF.

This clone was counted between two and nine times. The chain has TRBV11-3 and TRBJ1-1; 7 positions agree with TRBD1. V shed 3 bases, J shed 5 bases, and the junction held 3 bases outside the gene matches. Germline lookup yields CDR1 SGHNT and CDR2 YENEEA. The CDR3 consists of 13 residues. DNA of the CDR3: TGTGCCAGCAGCTTTTCAGGGGGGACTGAAGCTTTCTTT. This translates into CASSFSGGTEAFF.

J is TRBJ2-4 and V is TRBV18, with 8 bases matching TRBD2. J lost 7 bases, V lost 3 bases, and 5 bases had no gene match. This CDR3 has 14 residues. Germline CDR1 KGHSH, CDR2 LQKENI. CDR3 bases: TGTGCCAGCTCACCGCAGGGACTAGGGAACATTCAGTACTTC. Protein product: CASSPQGLGNIQYF.

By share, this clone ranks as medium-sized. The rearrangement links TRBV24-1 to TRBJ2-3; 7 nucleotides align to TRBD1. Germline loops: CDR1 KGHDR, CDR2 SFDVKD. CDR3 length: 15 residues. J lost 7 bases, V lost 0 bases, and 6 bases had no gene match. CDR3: CATSDLSQGRHTQYF. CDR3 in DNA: TGTGCCACCAGTGATTTGTCACAGGGGCGACATACGCAGTATTTT.

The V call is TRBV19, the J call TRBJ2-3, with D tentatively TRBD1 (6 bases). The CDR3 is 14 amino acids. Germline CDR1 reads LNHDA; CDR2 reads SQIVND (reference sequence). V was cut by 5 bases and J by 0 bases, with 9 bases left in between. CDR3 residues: CASSVGASTDTQYF. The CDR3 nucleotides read TGTGCCAGTAGTGTGGGGGCTAGCACAGATACGCAGTATTTT.